Each of the 2 T cell receptor beta chains below was sequenced from the same sample in a study of T cells expressing NK-cell markers. TCRdb re-called the 5' RACE reads; one entry per CDR3 protein, DNA not given. The table counts about 460,000 distinct CDR3 sequences; 1.4% lies in the top ten. Sequenced: blood T cells: a sorted CD56 or NKG2C T cell subset, CD4+ or CD8+ T cells, or bulk PBMC T cells (not recorded which). Source of these receptors: a woman aged 45-65 years in good health.

CDR3 residues: CASSFSRPEGTDTQYF. The chain carries TRBV12-3 or TRBV12-4 and TRBJ2-3; TCRdb proposes TRBD2, but this gene call is untestable without DNA. This CDR3 region has 16 residues.

The rearrangement uses TRBV29-1 and TRBJ2-3; TCRdb selects TRBD2, and the lack of DNA leaves this call unchecked. This CDR3 has 14 amino acids. Germline V CDR1 and CDR2: SQVTM, ANQGSEA. This CDR3 reads CSVAEGGLTDTQYF.